This TCR beta chain appears in the sequencing data of a study of cytomegalovirus exposure and HLA in healthy donors. Study-level findings and limits: Sequencing likely generated an artifact that appeared as a cluster of highly shared sequence variants. Analysis was performed later, and it showed HLA-associated TCR beta chains to be more clonally expanded than equally common others. The authors later linked a missense DCLRE1C variant to TCR beta V- and J-gene trimming.

In the PCR, 60 Vbeta and 13 Jbeta primers were used. Repertoires were generated with immunoSEQ multiplex PCR, while TCRdb's copy carries only in-frame clones and drops some. The sample yields about 160,000 clones, about 71% seen once. As concerns this clone: Its antigen is unknown.

The sequence was collected from a woman in her thirties in good health and CMV-seronegative. Sequenced sample: PBMCs.

CDR3 amino acids: CASSSRDSYGYTF. CDR3 DNA sequence: TGTGCCAGCAGCAGCCGGGACAGCTATGGCTACACCTTC. J is TRBJ1-2 and V is TRBV9, with 7 bases that match TRBD1. The V and J ends lost 4 bases and 4 bases, in that order; junction bases with no gene match: 4. The CDR3 length is 13 residues. The germline gives CDR1 SGDLS, CDR2 YYNGEE.